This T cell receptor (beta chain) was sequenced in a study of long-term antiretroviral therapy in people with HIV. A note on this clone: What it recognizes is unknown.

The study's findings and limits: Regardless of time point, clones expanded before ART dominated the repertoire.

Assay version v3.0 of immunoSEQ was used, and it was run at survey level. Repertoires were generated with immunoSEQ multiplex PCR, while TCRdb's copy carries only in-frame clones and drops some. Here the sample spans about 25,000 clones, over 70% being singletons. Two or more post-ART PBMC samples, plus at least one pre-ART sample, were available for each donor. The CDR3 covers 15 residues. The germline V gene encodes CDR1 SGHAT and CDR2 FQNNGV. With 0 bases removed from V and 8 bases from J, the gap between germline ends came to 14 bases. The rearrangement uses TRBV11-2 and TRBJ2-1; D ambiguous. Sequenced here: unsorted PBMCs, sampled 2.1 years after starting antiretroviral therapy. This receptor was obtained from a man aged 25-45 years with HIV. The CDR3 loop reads CASSLDRDLGYEQFF. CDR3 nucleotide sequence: TGTGCCAGCAGCTTAGATCGTGATCTGGGCTATGAGCAGTTCTTC.